This T cell receptor (beta chain) was captured in a study of T-cell memory formation after mild COVID-19. Study background: TCR clusters were mostly confined to one donor each.

Study-wide results and limits: Memory cells collected pre-infection included some clones that later responded, suggesting cross-reactive memory joined. Clones shrinking between day 15 and 85 showed a balanced CD4/CD8 split, and those that grew later tilted toward CD4+.

This clonotype has ten or more counts. The antigen is undetermined. TCRdb independently ran MiXCR on the 5' RACE reads; one entry per CDR3 protein. The sample contains around 400,000 distinct CDR3 sequences, roughly 26% of which appear only once. The CDR3 loop spans 14 amino acids. In germline, CDR1 is SQVTM, CDR2 ANQGSEA. V was pared by 6 bases and J by 7 bases, with 21 bases between. This TCR came from an adult woman who had mild COVID-19 (a few samples of this study predate the infection). Cell type and time point are not known. Material for sequencing was PBMCs or a T cell subset sorted from them (not recorded which). The chain combines TRBV29-1 with TRBJ2-5; D ambiguous. CDR3 sequence reads: CSVAKGGQGGTQYF. The CDR3, as DNA: TGCAGCGTCGCCAAGGGCGGCCAAGGCGGGACCCAGTACTTC.